The 16 T cell receptor beta chains in this list originate from one sample, sequenced in a study of blood T cell repertoires in COVID-19. The repertoire was sequenced with immunoSEQ multiplex PCR; TCRdb's copy has only in-frame clones and lacks some. The sample includes under 150,000 clones, roughly 80% of them seen just once. The sample taken for sequencing was peripheral blood. The receptor source for this set is a human donor in a cohort sampled during active COVID-19.

The chain links TRBV3-1 (or the pseudogene TRBV3-2) to TRBJ2-2, with D possibly matching TRBD2 (7 bases). Germline CDR1 reads LGHDT; CDR2 reads YNNKEL (reference sequence). Trimming removed 4 bases at V and 2 bases at J, with 14 bases between. The CDR3 spans 16 residues. CDR3 sequence reads: CASSRLGGGNTGELFF. CDR3 coding DNA: TGTGCCAGCAGCCGCCTGGGCGGGGGCAACACCGGGGAGCTGTTTTTT.

This chain links TRBV27 with TRBJ1-5, with D unclear. Germline V gene sequence: CDR1 MNHEY, CDR2 SMNVEV (reference sequence). The CDR3 has 12 residues. Trimming left V 5 bases short and J 9 bases short, with 11 bases between. CDR3 protein: CASSHGRAPQHF. CDR3 in DNA: TGTGCCAGCAGTCACGGGCGGGCGCCCCAGCATTTT.

The chain employs TRBV14 and TRBJ1-6; D is unclear. The germline CDR1 and CDR2 sequences are SGHDN and FVKESK. The CDR3 is 18 amino acids. V shed 2 bases and J shed 4 bases, with 18 bases lying between them. The CDR3 coding sequence is TGTGCCAGCAGCCAATTGACGGGAGGCCTACTATATAATTCACCCCTCCACTTT. Protein sequence: CASSQLTGGLLYNSPLHF.

The chain links TRBV10-2 to TRBJ1-6, with 8 bases aligning to TRBD1. Losses at the gene ends were 5 bases for V and 8 bases for J; bases not matched to a gene: 5. CDR1 is WSHSY, CDR2 SAAADI, per germline. This CDR3 is built from 14 residues. CDR3 bases: TGCGCCAGCAGTTGGACAGGGAGTGATTCACCCCTCCACTTT. Its protein is CASSWTGSDSPLHF.

The rearrangement uses TRBV6-5 and TRBJ1-6, with unresolved D. Trimming removed 6 bases from V and 2 bases from J, with 8 bases in between. The germline V gene has CDR1 MNHEY and CDR2 SVGAGI. The CDR3 runs to 14 residues. In nucleotides, the CDR3 is TGTGCCAGCAGGGGAGGCGCCTATAATTCACCCCTCCACTTT. Encoded protein: CASRGGAYNSPLHF.

The gene calls are TRBV7-3 and TRBJ2-3; perhaps TRBD1 as D (5 bases). The CDR3 sequence is 16 residues long. Germline CDR1 is SGHTA and CDR2 is FQGTGA. V lost 4 bases, J lost 3 bases, and 17 bases lay in between. CDR3 sequence (DNA): TGTGCCAGCAGCTCAGGGTCCCACCAAGTAACAGATACGCAGTATTTT. Translating gives CASSSGSHQVTDTQYF. The variable domain in full, completed from reference TRBV7-3 and TRBJ2-3, reads GAGVSQTPSNKVTEKGKYVELRCDPISGHTALYWYRQSLGQGPEFLIYFQGTGAADDSGLPNDRFFAVRPEGSVSTLKIQRTERGDSAVYLCASSSGSHQVTDTQYFGPGTRLTVL.

This chain joins TRBV5-6 and TRBJ1-1; 7 bases map to TRBD1. This CDR3 is built from 17 residues. J was trimmed by 0 bases and V by 0 bases; bases with no gene match: 8. The germline CDR1 and CDR2 sequences are SGHDT and YYEEEE. The CDR3 coding sequence is TGTGCCAGCAGCTTGGTTAAGGGACAGTTCATGAACACTGAAGCTTTCTTT. Translating it yields CASSLVKGQFMNTEAFF.

This clone was seen only a few times. J is TRBJ1-2 and V is TRBV15, with D tentatively TRBD1 (6 bases). Germline V gives CDR1 LNHNV, CDR2 YYDKDF (reference sequence). The CDR3 sequence is 16 residues long. Trimming left V 0 bases short and J 3 bases short, with 14 bases between. The CDR3 reads CATSRDKGTGYYGYTF. The CDR3, as DNA: TGTGCCACCAGCAGAGATAAAGGCACAGGGTACTATGGCTACACCTTC.

As DNA, the CDR3 is TGTGCCAGCAGCCGGGACGGGGACTATGCCGAGCAGTACTTC. As protein: CASSRDGDYAEQYF. V is TRBV7-8 and J is TRBJ2-7; 7 bases map to TRBD2. CDR3 length equals 14 residues. The V gene's germline CDR1 is SGHVS and CDR2 FQNEAQ. Germline trimming cut 5 bases from V and 6 bases from J; bases unmatched to any gene: 10.

This clone was seen only once. The chain employs TRBV3-1 (or the pseudogene TRBV3-2) and TRBJ2-1, with TRBD1 as a possible D gene (6 bases). Germline loops: CDR1 LGHDT, CDR2 YNNKEL (reference sequence). V lost 0 bases and J lost 4, with 13 bases in between. CDR3 length: 16 residues. This CDR3 reads CASSQDPGAAYNEQFF. The CDR3 region has the DNA TGTGCCAGCAGCCAAGACCCAGGGGCCGCGTACAATGAGCAGTTCTTC.

The rearrangement joins TRBV7-2 to TRBJ2-7, with D tentatively TRBD2 (6 bases). Germline V lookup: CDR1 SGHTA, CDR2 FQGNSA. Trimming removed 5 bases from V and 4 bases from J, with 21 bases in between. CDR3 size: 16 residues. CDR3 sequence: CASSPQSGGVGYEQYF. The CDR3 DNA reads as TGTGCCAGCAGCCCCCAGTCCGGCGGGGTCGGGTACGAGCAGTACTTC.

The chain uses TRBV5-1 and TRBJ2-2; D uncertain. The V end was cut by 1 base, the J end by 4 bases, with 17 bases between. Germline lookup yields CDR1 SGHRS and CDR2 YFSETQ. This CDR3 region has 17 residues. CDR3 coding DNA: TGCGCCAGCAGCTTGCCCCCCCGCGGTCATGGCACCGGGGAGCTGTTTTTT. Protein: CASSLPPRGHGTGELFF.

J is TRBJ1-2 and V is TRBV9, with 9 bases matching TRBD1. The CDR3 is 16 residues long. The ends lost 3 bases at V and 8 bases at J; junction bases unmatched: 14. CDR1 is SGDLS and CDR2 is YYNGEE in the germline V gene. CDR3 bases: TGTGCCAGCAGCGCCGGGACAGGGTCACACCGGGGAGGCTACACCTTC. Amino acids: CASSAGTGSHRGGYTF.

The V call is TRBV6-5, the J call TRBJ1-2; D is undetermined. Germline V gives CDR1 MNHEY, CDR2 SVGAGI. Trimming stripped 2 bases from V and 6 bases from J, with 10 bases between. The CDR3 loop spans 13 amino acids. CDR3 sequence reads: CASSYDSSDGYTF. The CDR3 bases are TGTGCCAGCAGTTACGATTCCTCGGATGGCTACACCTTC.

The chain recombines TRBV28 with TRBJ1-2, with D possibly TRBD1 on 6 matching bases. Deletions cut 6 bases from V and 2 bases from J, with 19 bases between. The CDR3 totals 16 residues. CDR1 is MDHEN, CDR2 SYDVKM, per germline. In DNA, the CDR3 is TGTGCCAGCAGCCCTCTCAGGGGCCGAATGAACTATGGCTACACCTTC. Residues: CASSPLRGRMNYGYTF.

The table lists this clone with a few counts. The chain employs TRBV25-1 and TRBJ2-2; the D is unclear. V lost 3 bases and J lost 2, with 10 bases in between. CDR1 is MGHDK, CDR2 SYGVNS, per germline. The CDR3 length is 15 residues. The CDR3 DNA reads as TGTGCCAGCAGTGAGTCCTTTCGTAACACCGGGGAGCTGTTTTTT. It specifies CASSESFRNTGELFF.